This paragraph covers one T cell receptor (beta chain) sequence. This sample is part of a study of shared clonotypes between healthy human individuals. Trimming removed 0 bases at V and 13 bases at J, with 10 bases between. The germline V gene has CDR1 SGDLS and CDR2 YYNGEE. The CDR3 has 11 residues. The assay was immunoSEQ multiplex PCR, and TCRdb's table has in-frame clones only and misses some. The data hold more than 2 million clones, with almost 96% observed a single time. The clonotype comes from a man between 18 and 29 years old in good health. V gene TRBV9 combines with J gene TRBJ1-2; D is ambiguous. Specimen: naive CD4+ T cells sorted from blood. Specified subset: CD45RA+ positively selected. The CDR3 DNA follows: TGTGCCAGCAGCGTAGTGGGTCCTCCCACCTTC. Its protein product is CASSVVGPPTF.